These 16 T cell receptor beta chains share one sample of origin, sequenced in a study of blood T cells in healthy people across ages (dated by TCRdb to the mid-2010s). Library construction relied on 5' RACE. The reads were generated on an Illumina HiSeq 2500. A second PCR of roughly 7 to 12 cycles was run with a J-beta primer mix and a sample-barcoded 5' primer. In TCRdb, the public reads were trimmed at Q25 with fastp and aligned with MiXCR, with productive beta chains retained. Every CDR3 protein is listed once, alongside the most common genes and DNA of its rows. Counted in this sample were about 1.1 million distinct CDR3 sequences; around two fifths of them appeared once. In total, the top ten clones hold 10% to 15% of the sample. Sequencing input: blood. Source of these receptors: a young man in good health.

J is TRBJ1-1 and V is TRBV6-5, with a tentative D call TRBD1 (5 bases). The CDR3 has 15 residues. Germline V lookup: CDR1 MNHEY, CDR2 SVGAGI. V lost 6 bases and J 0 bases, leaving 14 bases between the germline ends. The CDR3 sequence: CASRVGGGVNTEAFF. As DNA, the CDR3 is TGTGCCAGCAGGGTCGGGGGAGGGGTGAACACTGAAGCTTTCTTT.

This sequence joins TRBV5-1 and TRBJ2-5; perhaps TRBD2 as D (7 bases). With 0 bases removed from V and 11 bases from J, the gap between germline ends came to 20 bases. Germline V gene sequence: CDR1 SGHRS, CDR2 YFSETQ. This CDR3 has 15 residues. CDR3 DNA sequence: TGCGCCAGCAGCTTGGACACAGGGAGGGGAAATGAGCAGTACTTC. This codes for CASSLDTGRGNEQYF. The entire variable domain, with the rest obtained from reference TRBV5-1 and TRBJ2-5, is as follows: KAGVTQTPRYLIKTRGQQVTLSCSPISGHRSVSWYQQTPGQGLQFLFEYFSETQRNKGNFPGRFSGRQFSNSRSEMNVSTLELGDSALYLCASSLDTGRGNEQYFGPGTRLLVL.

The gene calls are TRBV2 and TRBJ2-1, with 9 bases matching TRBD2. CDR1 is SNHLY, CDR2 FYNNEI, per germline. The CDR3 is 16 amino acids. The V and J ends lost 2 bases and 5 bases, in that order; junction bases with no gene match: 7. Written as DNA, the CDR3 is TGTGCCAGCAGTGAAAGGACGACTAGCGGACACAATGAGCAGTTCTTC. Protein sequence: CASSERTTSGHNEQFF.

V usage is TRBV4-2 and J usage is TRBJ2-3, with 7 bases identical to TRBD1. V lost 0 bases to trimming and J lost 6 bases; unmatched junction nucleotides: 6. The length of the CDR3 is 15 residues. From germline, CDR1 is LGHNA and CDR2 YNFKEQ. The CDR3 nucleotides read TGTGCCAGCAGCCAAGATAAGGGGGCTGGGGATACGCAGTATTTT. Translation: CASSQDKGAGDTQYF.

This clonotype was observed a handful of times. This chain uses TRBV7-2 with TRBJ2-3, with D possibly TRBD1 on 6 matching bases. The CDR3 is 15 amino acids. CDR1 and CDR2 from the germline V gene are SGHTA and FQGNSA. Trimming cost V 2 bases and J 7 bases, with 16 bases left between them. The CDR3 nucleotides are TGTGCCAGCAGCTTATTCTGGGGGCCCAGCCATACGCAGTATTTT. This encodes CASSLFWGPSHTQYF. Complete variable domain (other parts from reference TRBV7-2 and TRBJ2-3): GAGVSQSPSNKVTEKGKDVELRCDPISGHTALYWYRQSLGQGLEFLIYFQGNSAPDKSGLPSDRFSAERTGGSVSTLTIQRTQQEDSAVYLCASSLFWGPSHTQYFGPGTRLTVL.

The CDR3 here is CASSGRGNESGELFF. CDR3 DNA: TGTGCCAGCAGCGGCAGGGGAAACGAGTCCGGGGAGCTGTTTTTT. This chain uses TRBV9 with TRBJ2-2; D possibly corresponds to TRBD1 (6 bases). The V end lost 3 bases, the J end lost 6 bases, and 15 bases lay between the germline ends. The germline CDR1 and CDR2 sequences are SGDLS and YYNGEE. The CDR3 runs to 15 residues.

The rearrangement joins TRBV29-1 to TRBJ2-1; no firm D call. This CDR3 is built from 9 residues. V gave up 5 bases and J gave up 10 bases, with 6 bases separating them. Germline-derived CDR1 and CDR2 are SQVTM and ANQGSEA. As DNA, the CDR3 is TGCAGCGTTTCGTACGAGCAGTTCTTC. Translated, it gives CSVSYEQFF.

The genes are TRBV2 and TRBJ1-6; weak D call: TRBD1 (5 bases). The length of the CDR3 is 17 residues. Trimming cost V 2 bases and J 0 bases, with 11 bases left between them. Germline CDR1 is SNHLY and CDR2 is FYNNEI. In DNA form, the CDR3 reads TGTGCCAGCAGTGAAAGACAGTTTGGCTCCTATAATTCACCCCTCCACTTT. Encoded protein: CASSERQFGSYNSPLHF.

The J gene is TRBJ2-1, the V gene TRBV7-9, with 7 bases aligning to TRBD2. This CDR3 spans 16 amino acids. Trimming at V came to 5 bases and at J to 6 bases, leaving 13 bases not matched to a gene. Germline V gene sequence: CDR1 SEHNR, CDR2 FQNEAQ (reference sequence). The CDR3 spells CASSPRFGGGLNEQFF. The CDR3, as DNA: TGTGCCAGCAGCCCCCGCTTTGGGGGGGGACTCAATGAGCAGTTCTTC. Looking up the rest from reference TRBV7-9 and TRBJ2-1 gives the full variable domain: DTGVSQNPRHKITKRGQNVTFRCDPISEHNRLYWYRQTLGQGPEFLTYFQNEAQLEKSRLLSDRFSAERPKGSFSTLEIQRTEQGDSAMYLCASSPRFGGGLNEQFFGPGTRLTVL.

The V gene is TRBV4-1, the J gene TRBJ2-5; no clear D gene. The V end was cut by 1 base, the J end by 2 bases, with 11 bases between. The CDR3 sequence is 15 residues long. Germline CDR1 MGHRA, CDR2 YSYEKL. CDR3 sequence: CASSQAGSSQETQYF. DNA for the CDR3: TGCGCCAGCAGCCAAGCTGGCTCGAGTCAAGAGACCCAGTACTTC.

The V gene is TRBV7-6, the J gene TRBJ1-1; D is undetermined. CDR3 length: 15 amino acids. V was clipped by 2 bases and J by 0 bases, with 10 bases between them. Germline CDR1 and CDR2: SGHVS and FNYEAQ. The CDR3 spells CASSLSRAMNTEAFF. The CDR3 coding sequence is TGTGCCAGCAGCTTATCTAGGGCGATGAACACTGAAGCTTTCTTT. Full variable domain (remainder filled in from reference TRBV7-6 and TRBJ1-1): GAGVSQSPRYKVTKRGQDVALRCDPISGHVSLYWYRQALGQGPEFLTYFNYEAQQDKSGLPNDRFSAERPEGSISTLTIQRTEQRDSAMYRCASSLSRAMNTEAFFGQGTRLTVV.

V usage is TRBV6-2 or TRBV6-3 and J usage is TRBJ2-3; TRBD2 matches 7 bases. The CDR3 totals 17 residues. J lost 5 bases, V lost 0 bases, and 11 bases had no gene match. Germline V lookup: CDR1 MNHEY, CDR2 SVGEGT. This CDR3 is CASSYSFGASGGDTQYF. The CDR3 bases are TGTGCCAGCAGTTACTCTTTCGGCGCTAGCGGAGGAGATACGCAGTATTTT.

V and J are TRBV6-1 and TRBJ2-1, with D possibly being TRBD2 (6 bases). Trimming stripped 9 bases from V and 3 bases from J, with 18 bases between. The CDR3 runs to 15 residues. Per the germline V gene, CDR1 is MNHNS and CDR2 is SASEGT. This chain's CDR3 is CASLIAGGGYNEQFF. DNA for the CDR3: TGTGCCAGTCTTATAGCCGGGGGAGGCTACAATGAGCAGTTCTTC.

This clonotype was seen more than once but under ten times. The chain couples TRBV5-1 to TRBJ1-5, with D possibly TRBD1 on 5 matching bases. CDR1 is SGHRS, CDR2 YFSETQ, per germline. The CDR3 runs 15 residues. The V gene lost 0 bases and the J gene lost 4 bases, with 11 bases spanning the gap. CDR3 in amino acids: CASSLEPRGNQPQHF. Here the CDR3 DNA reads TGCGCCAGCAGCTTGGAACCCCGGGGGAATCAGCCCCAGCATTTT.

The rearrangement links TRBV6-1 to TRBJ2-3; TRBD1 matches at 11 bases. Germline values: CDR1 MNHNS, CDR2 SASEGT. With V trimmed by 6 bases and J by 4 bases, 6 bases remained unmatched. The CDR3 is 15 residues long. CDR3 sequence (DNA): TGTGCCAGCAGGTTGGGACAGGGGGTTGCAGATACGCAGTATTTT. Translating it yields CASRLGQGVADTQYF.

The chain joins TRBV6-5 to TRBJ2-7; TRBD1 aligns across 9 bases. The CDR3 loop spans 14 amino acids. V trimming: 7 bases; J trimming: 7 bases; junction bases outside the gene matches: 11. The germline V gene encodes CDR1 MNHEY and CDR2 SVGAGI. CDR3 bases: TGTGCCAGCACAACCGGGACAGGGTACAATGAGCAGTACTTC. The encoded protein is CASTTGTGYNEQYF.